Each of the 3 T cell receptor beta chains below was sequenced from the same sample in a study of radiotherapy plus CTLA-4 blockade in lung cancer (dated by TCRdb to about 2018). The library was made by the immunoSEQ multiplex PCR assay. TCRdb provides this immuneACCESS table in a form limited to in-frame rearrangements. Some clones are lacking; in checked studies, under half of them reflect an unresolved V gene, and why the rest are absent is not known. The sample data list 78,000 or so clones, and approximately 86% of these were observed just once. The ten top clones hold about 1% of the sample. Sequencing was performed on peripheral blood, taken from a patient treated with radiotherapy plus ipilimumab. These TCRs come from a human donor with non-small cell lung cancer who had stable disease on radiotherapy plus ipilimumab.

The V call is TRBV5-5, the J call TRBJ1-6; D is possibly TRBD1 (6 bases). This CDR3 spans 18 amino acids. Germline CDR1 is SGHKS and CDR2 is YYEKEE (reference sequence). V dropped 4 bases and J dropped 14 bases, with 31 bases sitting between them. The CDR3 reads CASSRSLSVGGQSGALHF. In DNA form, the CDR3 reads TGTGCCAGCAGCCGAAGTCTTTCGGTTGGTGGACAGTCGGGGGCCCTCCACTTT. The full variable domain, its missing parts supplied by reference TRBV5-5 and TRBJ1-6, is DAGVTQSPTHLIKTRGQQVTLRCSPISGHKSVSWYQQVLGQGPQFIFQYYEKEERGRGNFPDRFSARQFPNYSSELNVNALLLGDSALYLCASSRSLSVGGQSGALHFGNGTRLTVT.

This clone was counted only a few times. V and J are TRBV20-1 and TRBJ1-3, with no clear D. Trimming stripped 3 bases from V and 7 bases from J, with 7 bases between. This CDR3 spans 11 amino acids. From germline, CDR1 is DFQATT and CDR2 SNEGSKA (reference sequence). CDR3 nucleotides: TGCAGTGCTAGTCCTCTGAACACCATATATTTT. It yields the protein CSASPLNTIYF.

The chain employs TRBV2 and TRBJ1-2, with D perhaps matching TRBD1 (6 bases). The germline V and J ends were trimmed by 3 bases and 2 bases, with 7 bases remaining between them. In germline, CDR1 is SNHLY, CDR2 FYNNEI. This CDR3 comprises 13 residues. CDR3 sequence reads: CASSEGANYGYTF. The CDR3 DNA sequence: TGTGCCAGCAGTGAGGGGGCCAACTATGGCTACACCTTC.